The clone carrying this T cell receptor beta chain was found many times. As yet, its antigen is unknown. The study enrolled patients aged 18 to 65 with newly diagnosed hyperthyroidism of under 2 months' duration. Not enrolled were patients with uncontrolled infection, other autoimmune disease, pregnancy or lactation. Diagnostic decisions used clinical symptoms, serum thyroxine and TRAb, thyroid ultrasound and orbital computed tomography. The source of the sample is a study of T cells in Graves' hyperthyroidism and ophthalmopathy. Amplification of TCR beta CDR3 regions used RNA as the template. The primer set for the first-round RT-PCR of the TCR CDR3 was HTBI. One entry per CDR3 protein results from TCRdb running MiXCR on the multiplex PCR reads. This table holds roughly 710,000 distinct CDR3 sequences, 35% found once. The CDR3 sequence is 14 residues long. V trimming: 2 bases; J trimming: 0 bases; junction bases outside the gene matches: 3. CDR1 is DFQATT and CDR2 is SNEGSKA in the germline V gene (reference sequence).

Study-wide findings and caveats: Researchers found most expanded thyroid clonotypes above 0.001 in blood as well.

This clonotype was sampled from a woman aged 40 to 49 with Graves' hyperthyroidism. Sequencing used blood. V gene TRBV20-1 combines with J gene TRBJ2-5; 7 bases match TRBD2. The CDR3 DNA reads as TGCAGTGCTAGATCCACTAGCGACCAAGAGACCCAGTACTTC. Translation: CSARSTSDQETQYF.